One sample yielded the 14 T cell receptor beta chains listed below, sequenced in a study of CD8 T cells in ankylosing spondylitis. Study results and limitations: In ankylosing spondylitis blood, a motif of roughly 8 highly homologous TCR beta variants appeared characteristic.

The antigens of these receptors remain unknown. MiXCR, run by TCRdb on the 5' RACE reads, gives a single entry per CDR3 protein. The data contain about 400,000 distinct CDR3 sequences, 20% to 25% of them singletons. The sample consisted of blood, either unsorted or a sorted T cell fraction (not recorded which). These receptors were taken from a male donor with ankylosing spondylitis.

This chain joins TRBV29-1 and TRBJ2-6; tentatively, D is TRBD1 or TRBD2 (5 bases each). The CDR3 length is 14 residues. V lost 7 bases, J lost 0 bases, and 10 bases lay in between. Germline assignment: CDR1 SQVTM and CDR2 ANQGSEA. Here the CDR3 DNA reads TGCAGCGCCGGGGACCACTCTGGGGCCAACGTCCTGACTTTC. It specifies CSAGDHSGANVLTF.

This clonotype was detected only a few times. CDR3 residues: CASSQDGTGSTDTQYF. The CDR3 nucleotides are TGCGCCAGCAGCCAAGATGGGACAGGGAGCACAGATACGCAGTATTTT. The V and J genes are TRBV4-1 and TRBJ2-3; 9 bases line up with TRBD1. V was clipped by 0 bases and J by 0 bases; unmatched bases: 1. Germline V gives CDR1 MGHRA, CDR2 YSYEKL. This CDR3 has 16 residues.

This clonotype was seen only a few times. The V call is TRBV9, the J call TRBJ2-4, with D possibly matching TRBD2 (6 bases). CDR3 length equals 16 residues. Per the germline V gene, CDR1 is SGDLS and CDR2 is YYNGEE. The V end lost 3 bases, the J end lost 3 bases, and 16 bases lay between the germline ends. The CDR3 DNA is TGTGCCAGCAGCGCGGGGGACGGAGAGTTCAAAAACATTCAGTACTTC. Its translation is CASSAGDGEFKNIQYF.

The chain is built from TRBV20-1 and TRBJ2-7; D might be TRBD2 (6 bases). CDR1 and CDR2 from the germline V gene are DFQATT and SNEGSKA (reference sequence). CDR3 size: 14 residues. CDR3 loop: CSNTRGVEGYEQYF. The CDR3, as DNA: TGCAGCAACACCCGGGGTGTGGAGGGCTACGAGCAGTACTTC.

This CDR3 is CAIRGQTDQPQHF. CDR3 coding DNA: TGTGCCATCAGGGGACAGACTGATCAGCCCCAGCATTTT. This rearrangement joins TRBV10-3 to TRBJ1-5; TRBD1 agrees at 7 bases. V lost 6 bases to trimming and J lost 5 bases; unmatched junction nucleotides: 4. There are 13 residues in the CDR3. Germline CDR1 reads ENHRY; CDR2 reads SYGVKD.

This chain uses TRBV28 with TRBJ2-3, with 10 positions matching TRBD2. The length of the CDR3 is 15 residues. Germline trimming cut 6 bases from V and 6 bases from J; bases unmatched to any gene: 9. CDR1 MDHEN and CDR2 SYDVKM come from the germline V gene. The CDR3 DNA sequence: TGTGCCAGCAGCCCCCTAGCGGGAGATAGGGATACGCAGTATTTT. Its translation is CASSPLAGDRDTQYF.

This clonotype was detected only a few times. The rearrangement links TRBV28 to TRBJ2-2; weak D call: TRBD2 (7 bases). Germline V CDR1 and CDR2: MDHEN, SYDVKM. This CDR3 comprises 15 residues. V lost 8 bases, J lost 3 bases, and 16 bases lay in between. The CDR3 DNA reads TGTGCCAGCCTTGGGGGGGCTTTTCACACCGGGGAGCTGTTTTTT. Encoded protein: CASLGGAFHTGELFF.

This clonotype was detected ten times or more. J is TRBJ2-2 and V is TRBV29-1, with 7 bases matching TRBD1. The V segment lost 3 bases and the J segment 1 base; nucleotides outside the gene matches: 2. There are 14 residues in the CDR3. Germline V gene sequence: CDR1 SQVTM, CDR2 ANQGSEA. The CDR3 protein is CSVDRTGNTGELFF. The CDR3 coding sequence is TGCAGCGTTGATCGGACAGGGAACACCGGGGAGCTGTTTTTT.

The V gene is TRBV28, the J gene TRBJ2-3; the match to TRBD2 covers 13 bases. This CDR3 is built from 20 residues. Germline CDR1 MDHEN, CDR2 SYDVKM. V was clipped by 3 bases and J by 2 bases; unmatched bases: 14. In DNA form, the CDR3 reads TGTGCCAGCAGTTTTGTGGGGACGGCTACTAGCGGGAGGGCCACAGATACGCAGTATTTT. The encoded protein is CASSFVGTATSGRATDTQYF.

The rearrangement joins TRBV9 to TRBJ2-7, with D unclear. V lost 3 bases and J lost 2, with 12 bases in between. CDR3 length: 14 residues. Germline CDR1 is SGDLS and CDR2 is YYNGEE. The CDR3 region has the DNA TGTGCCAGCAGCGCTCTATCTTCCGCCTACGAGCAGTACTTC. It specifies CASSALSSAYEQYF.

This clonotype has a count of ten or more. The CDR3 region is CASSQFSERGELFF. Written as DNA, the CDR3 is TGCGCCAGCAGCCAGTTTAGTGAACGCGGGGAGCTGTTTTTT. The chain carries TRBV4-1 and TRBJ2-2; D remains unclear. Germline V gene sequence: CDR1 MGHRA, CDR2 YSYEKL. V was trimmed by 3 bases and J by 7 bases, leaving 12 bases between them. The CDR3 is 14 amino acids.

V gene TRBV10-3 combines with J gene TRBJ2-2; TRBD1 might be the D (6 bases). Germline CDR1 and CDR2: ENHRY and SYGVKD. This CDR3 has 13 residues. V lost 6 bases and J 7 bases, leaving 12 bases between the germline ends. The CDR3 DNA follows: TGTGCCATCAGCCAGGGGTTCGGCGGGGAGCTGTTTTTT. It is translated as CAISQGFGGELFF.

The chain has TRBV25-1 and TRBJ2-5; possibly TRBD2 for D (6 bases). From germline, CDR1 is MGHDK and CDR2 SYGVNS. The CDR3 is 16 amino acids. Between the trimmed V and J ends, which lost 6 bases and 5 bases, there was a span of 22 bases. DNA for the CDR3: TGTGCCAGCAGGTACCGACGGGACTCTTTATCGGAGACCCAGTACTTC. This encodes CASRYRRDSLSETQYF.

This clonotype turned up a few times. The chain joins TRBV5-1 to TRBJ1-1; tentatively, D is TRBD1 (6 bases). V was shortened by 6 bases and J by 6 bases, with 15 bases between the two germline ends. The CDR3 has 13 residues. Germline lookup yields CDR1 SGHRS and CDR2 YFSETQ. The CDR3 DNA follows: TGCGCCAGCACCCTACAGGGAGGCGCTGAAGCTTTCTTT. Protein sequence: CASTLQGGAEAFF.